This T cell receptor beta chain came from a study of CXCR3-negative and CXCR3-positive naive CD8 T cells. Overall study results and limits: Cryopreserved cells partially lost CXCR3 expression, and fresh PBMCs were used in most assays.

The CDR3 contains 15 residues. Each TRB cDNA library was prepared by 5' RACE (with UMI labels). After re-calling the 5' RACE reads, TCRdb lists one entry per CDR3 protein, DNA absent. Recorded here are approximately 45,000 distinct CDR3 sequences; the top ten clones represent roughly 14%. Comments on this clonotype: Its antigen remains unknown.

The chain has TRBV12-3 or TRBV12-4 and TRBJ2-1; without DNA, the TCRdb call of TRBD1 cannot be checked. The receptor comes from a human donor in good health. Some clones in this sample may be carry-over from other donors' samples. Material for sequencing was memory CD8+ T cells from blood. The CDR3 loop is CASRRPGGAYNEQFF.